The text below deals with one T cell receptor (beta chain). Assay used: immunoSEQ multiplex PCR; TCRdb lists only in-frame clones, some missing. The sample shows 330,000 or so clones, around 72% of them seen only once. From germline, CDR1 is SQVTM and CDR2 ANQGSEA. This CDR3 has 15 residues. V lost 6 bases to trimming and J lost 1 base, with 16 bases between them. This sample stems from a study of shared clonotypes between healthy human individuals. The TCR sequence derives from a man younger than 45 in good health. The V gene is TRBV29-1, the J gene TRBJ2-4; D is uncertain. The sample was memory CD4+ T cells sorted from blood. The subset: CD45RA-negative fraction. The CDR3 sequence: CSVIPELGAKNIQYF. DNA for the CDR3: TGCAGCGTGATTCCCGAATTAGGGGCCAAAAACATTCAGTACTTC.